A selection of T cell receptor beta chains follows, all from one sample in a study of blood T cell repertoires in COVID-19. Sequenced by immunoSEQ multiplex PCR; TCRdb stores in-frame clones only, minus some. The sample holds about 260,000 clones, about nine tenths seen once. Sequenced input: peripheral blood. Receptors were obtained from a man between 60 and 75 years old who had recovered from COVID-19. The CDR3 runs from the conserved cysteine through the conserved F or W. D genes are given only for firm matches. Size tells how often a clone was seen (once, few, many) or the class of an expanded clone, and some rows leave it out.

TRBV9	TRBJ1-1	TRBD1	.	CASSVERDSWAGRAFF	TGTGCCAGCAGCGTAGAGAGGGACAGTTGGGCAGGGCGAGCTTTCTTT
TRBV7-2	TRBJ2-7	TRBD2	.	CASSLVSGGAYEQYF	TGTGCCAGCAGCTTAGTAAGCGGGGGGGCCTACGAGCAGTACTTC
TRBV3-1/TRBV3-2	TRBJ2-2	.	.	CASSQGVADSTGELFF	TGTGCCAGCAGCCAAGGGGTGGCGGATAGCACCGGGGAGCTGTTTTTT
TRBV12-3/TRBV12-4	TRBJ1-1	.	.	CASRRGEGTEAFF	TGTGCCAGCAGGCGGGGGGAGGGTACTGAAGCTTTCTTT
TRBV15	TRBJ1-2	TRBD1	.	CATSIADRPNYGYTF	TGTGCCACCAGCATTGCGGACAGGCCTAACTATGGCTACACCTTC
TRBV18	TRBJ2-3	TRBD1	once	CASSPPSDRGGDTQYF	TGTGCCAGCTCACCCCCTTCGGACAGGGGGGGGGATACGCAGTATTTT
TRBV9	TRBJ2-5	TRBD1	.	CASSVNRGTGLWETQYF	TGTGCCAGCAGCGTAAACAGGGGGACAGGGTTGTGGGAGACCCAGTACTTC
TRBV18	TRBJ1-4	TRBD1	.	CASSPQGAHWGLNEKLFF	TGTGCCAGCTCACCACAGGGGGCCCACTGGGGGCTCAATGAAAAACTGTTTTTT
TRBV14	TRBJ1-2	TRBD1	.	CASSHWTGEYHGYTF	TGTGCCAGCAGCCACTGGACAGGGGAATACCATGGCTACACCTTC
TRBV4-2	TRBJ2-5	TRBD2	few	CASSQVLAGETLQETQYF	TGTGCCAGCAGCCAAGTACTAGCGGGGGAGACACTCCAAGAGACCCAGTACTTC
TRBV4-2	TRBJ1-5	TRBD1	.	CASSQDRDRGNQPQHF	TGTGCCAGCAGCCAAGATCGGGACAGGGGCAATCAGCCCCAGCATTTT
TRBV5-6	TRBJ2-7	TRBD1	.	CASSLVAPGTESEQYF	TGTGCCAGCAGCTTGGTAGCACCCGGGACAGAAAGCGAGCAGTACTTC
TRBV5-5	TRBJ1-6	TRBD1	.	CASSLAADRGNSPLHF	TGTGCCAGCAGCTTGGCCGCGGACAGGGGAAATTCACCCCTCCACTTT
TRBV9	TRBJ2-2	TRBD1	once	CASTPTGRPNTGELFF	TGTGCCAGCACCCCGACAGGGCGTCCGAACACCGGGGAGCTGTTTTTT
TRBV9	TRBJ2-2	.	.	CASSVADTGELFF	TGTGCCAGCAGCGTAGCAGACACCGGGGAGCTGTTTTTT
TRBV4-1	TRBJ1-5	.	once	CASSQQPRGSYSNQPQHF	TGCGCCAGCAGCCAGCAGCCCCGAGGGTCTTATAGCAATCAGCCCCAGCATTTT
TRBV4-1	TRBJ2-7	.	few	CASSQETGNPTYEQYF	TGCGCCAGCAGCCAAGAAACAGGGAATCCGACCTACGAGCAGTACTTC
TRBV20-1	TRBJ1-3	TRBD1	.	CSAREVDRGGNTIYF	TGCAGTGCTCGTGAAGTTGACAGGGGGGGAAACACCATATATTTT
TRBV19	TRBJ1-1	.	.	CASSMRGMNTEAFF	TGTGCCAGTAGTATGAGGGGGATGAACACTGAAGCTTTCTTT